This entry lists 21 T cell receptor beta chains sequenced from one sample in a study of blood T cells in healthy people across ages. Next came a second PCR, run for about 7 to 12 cycles, which used a sample-barcoded 5' primer along with a J-beta primer mix. TCRdb re-called the 5' RACE reads with MiXCR, one entry per CDR3 protein. The table has under 1,000,000 distinct CDR3 sequences, about half seen once. The sample comprised blood. These receptors originate from an elderly man in good health.

This chain uses TRBV7-2 with TRBJ2-7, with D possibly TRBD1 on 5 matching bases. CDR1 is SGHTA and CDR2 is FQGNSA in the germline V gene. V shed 2 bases and J shed 1 base, with 9 bases lying between them. This CDR3 is 14 amino acids long. Here the CDR3 DNA reads TGTGCCAGCAGCTTAAGACAGAATTCCTACGAGCAGTACTTC. Translated, it gives CASSLRQNSYEQYF. Complete variable domain (other parts from reference TRBV7-2 and TRBJ2-7): GAGVSQSPSNKVTEKGKDVELRCDPISGHTALYWYRQSLGQGLEFLIYFQGNSAPDKSGLPSDRFSAERTGGSVSTLTIQRTQQEDSAVYLCASSLRQNSYEQYFGPGTRLTVT.

In this sample, this clonotype turned up many times. This rearrangement joins TRBV7-2 to TRBJ2-7, with D unresolved. Trimming took off 5 bases at V and 3 bases at J, with 8 bases between the two ends. This CDR3 has 12 residues. Germline-derived CDR1 and CDR2 are SGHTA and FQGNSA. The CDR3 sequence: CASSPPGYEQYF. The CDR3 DNA sequence: TGTGCCAGCAGCCCCCCCGGCTACGAGCAGTACTTC.

This clonotype occurred many times. V usage is TRBV7-2 and J usage is TRBJ2-3; weak D call: TRBD1 (5 bases). Per germline, CDR1 SGHTA and CDR2 FQGNSA. The CDR3 is 12 amino acids. V was pared by 2 bases and J by 11 bases, with 11 bases between. CDR3 DNA: TGTGCCAGCAGCTTAAGCTTGGGGCAGCAGTATTTT. It is translated as CASSLSLGQQYF. The whole variable domain, remainder taken from reference TRBV7-2 and TRBJ2-3, is GAGVSQSPSNKVTEKGKDVELRCDPISGHTALYWYRQSLGQGLEFLIYFQGNSAPDKSGLPSDRFSAERTGGSVSTLTIQRTQQEDSAVYLCASSLSLGQQYFGPGTRLTVL.

The chain carries TRBV20-1 and TRBJ2-3; 8 bases line up with TRBD2. The V segment lost 1 base and the J segment 6 bases; nucleotides outside the gene matches: 9. The CDR3 is made up of 15 amino acids. Germline CDR1 and CDR2: DFQATT and SNEGSKA (reference sequence). CDR3 DNA sequence: TGCAGTGCTAGAGTAGGAACTAGCGGTCCCGATACGCAGTATTTT. Its translation: CSARVGTSGPDTQYF.

This clonotype was seen ten or more times. The chain combines TRBV12-3 or TRBV12-4 with TRBJ2-3, with 10 bases identical to TRBD1. Trimming removed 9 bases from V and 4 bases from J; junction bases left unmatched: 7. This CDR3 is built from 14 residues. The CDR3 nucleotides are TGTGCCAGAACCGGGACAGGGGACCCAGATACGCAGTATTTT. The encoded protein is CARTGTGDPDTQYF.

The J gene is TRBJ2-3, the V gene TRBV5-1; TRBD1 is a possible D gene (5 bases). The CDR3 sequence is 16 residues long. V was shortened by 0 bases and J by 1 base, with 12 bases between the two germline ends. Germline assignment: CDR1 SGHRS and CDR2 YFSETQ. CDR3 coding DNA: TGCGCCAGCAGCTTGGAAGGGGCTCCACGCACAGATACGCAGTATTTT. Translation gives CASSLEGAPRTDTQYF.

This clonotype was observed a few times. The V call is TRBV25-1, the J call TRBJ2-3, with a possible D match to TRBD2 (5 bases). From germline, CDR1 is MGHDK and CDR2 SYGVNS. The CDR3 sequence is 15 residues long. The V and J ends lost 4 bases and 0 bases respectively, with 11 bases between them. The CDR3, as DNA: TGTGCCAGCAGTGCTACTAGAACTAGCACAGATACGCAGTATTTT. Translated: CASSATRTSTDTQYF.

The chain uses TRBV19 and TRBJ1-2, with D uncertain. Trimming cost V 8 bases and J 3 bases, with 7 bases left between them. Germline V CDR1 and CDR2: LNHDA, SQIVND (reference sequence). The CDR3 is made up of 11 amino acids. CDR3 DNA sequence: TGTGCCAGTTGGGCAGACTATGGCTACACCTTC. Translated: CASWADYGYTF. Full variable domain (remainder filled in from reference TRBV19 and TRBJ1-2): DGGITQSPKYLFRKEGQNVTLSCEQNLNHDAMYWYRQDPGQGLRLIYYSQIVNDFQKGDIAEGYSVSREKKESFPLTVTSAQKNPTAFYLCASWADYGYTFGSGTRLTVV.

V usage is TRBV28 and J usage is TRBJ2-5, with 10 bases fitting TRBD1. In germline, CDR1 is MDHEN, CDR2 SYDVKM. J lost 4 bases, V lost 3 bases, and 2 bases had no gene match. The CDR3 covers 14 residues. The CDR3 loop reads CASSLGQGTETQYF. The CDR3 bases are TGTGCCAGCAGTTTGGGACAGGGGACAGAGACCCAGTACTTC.

Comment on this clonotype: This may be a read error, as it is one base from a much larger clone. This chain connects TRBV7-2 to TRBJ2-3; D call uncertain. V was pared by 2 bases and J by 4 bases, with 13 bases between. The V gene's germline CDR1 is SGHTA and CDR2 FQGNSA. CDR3 size: 15 residues. The CDR3 nucleotides are TGTGCCAGCAGCTTATCTGGGTCTTTCGCAGATACGCAGTATTTT. This sequence encodes CASSLSGSFADTQYF.

This clonotype has a count of ten or more. This chain uses TRBV6-6 with TRBJ2-1; D is possibly TRBD1 or TRBD2 (5 bases each). The CDR3 covers 14 residues. Trimming removed 4 bases from V and 5 bases from J, with 12 bases in between. Germline CDR1 and CDR2: MNHNY and SVGAGI (reference sequence). The CDR3 spells CASSSRGSDNEQFF. The CDR3 nucleotides are TGTGCCAGCAGTTCCCGGGGCTCTGACAATGAGCAGTTCTTC.

The J gene is TRBJ2-5, the V gene TRBV5-1; D unclear. The ends were cut back, 1 base at V and 4 bases at J, with 14 bases in the middle. The CDR3 is 15 residues long. Germline-derived CDR1 and CDR2 are SGHRS and YFSETQ. DNA of the CDR3: TGCGCCAGCAGCTTGAGGGTAAACCTGGGAGAGACCCAGTACTTC. It specifies CASSLRVNLGETQYF.

The rearrangement joins TRBV29-1 to TRBJ2-1; D perhaps matches TRBD1 (5 bases). The germline gives CDR1 SQVTM, CDR2 ANQGSEA. This CDR3 region has 14 residues. The V end was cut by 7 bases, the J end by 6 bases, with 19 bases between. CDR3 region: CSAAGHQGGNEQFF. CDR3 nucleotides: TGCAGCGCCGCCGGCCATCAGGGTGGCAATGAGCAGTTCTTC.

The V and J genes are TRBV29-1 and TRBJ2-3, with a weak D call TRBD1 (6 bases). This CDR3 contains 14 residues. Trimming left V 5 bases short and J 2 bases short, with 14 bases between. The germline V gene has CDR1 SQVTM and CDR2 ANQGSEA. In nucleotides, the CDR3 is TGCAGCGTTAATGGACAGAGACACACAGATACGCAGTATTTT. It encodes CSVNGQRHTDTQYF.

V is TRBV29-1 and J is TRBJ2-5, with a weak D call TRBD2 (5 bases). CDR3 length: 12 amino acids. V shed 3 bases and J shed 4 bases, with 9 bases lying between them. Germline V CDR1 and CDR2: SQVTM, ANQGSEA. The CDR3 loop is CSVDLGVETQYF. For the CDR3, the DNA is TGCAGCGTTGACTTGGGAGTAGAGACCCAGTACTTC.

This clonotype has more than one count but fewer than ten. The chain is built from TRBV29-1 and TRBJ1-1; TRBD1 matches at 9 bases. V shed 1 base and J 4 bases; nucleotides not matched to a gene: 4. This CDR3 contains 14 residues. CDR1 SQVTM and CDR2 ANQGSEA come from the germline V gene. DNA for the CDR3: TGCAGCGTTGAAGTCGGACAGGGGACCACTGAAGCTTTCTTT. Translating it yields CSVEVGQGTTEAFF.

This chain uses TRBV5-1 with TRBJ1-1; TRBD1 aligns across 9 bases. Germline-derived CDR1 and CDR2 are SGHRS and YFSETQ. The CDR3 spans 16 residues. Germline trimming cut 0 bases from V and 0 bases from J; bases unmatched to any gene: 3. The CDR3 loop is CASSLGTGALNTEAFF. CDR3 DNA sequence: TGCGCCAGCAGCTTGGGGACAGGGGCTCTGAACACTGAAGCTTTCTTT.

This clonotype was seen a few times. The chain employs TRBV27 and TRBJ2-3, with TRBD2 identical over 12 bases. Germline loops: CDR1 MNHEY, CDR2 SMNVEV (reference sequence). The CDR3 is 16 amino acids. V shed 2 bases, J shed 6 bases, and the junction held 6 bases outside the gene matches. CDR3 loop: CASSLRLAGVADTQYF. The DNA for the CDR3 is TGTGCCAGCAGTTTACGACTAGCGGGAGTGGCGGATACGCAGTATTTT.

The gene calls are TRBV6-1 and TRBJ2-5; TRBD1 might be the D (7 bases). CDR1 and CDR2 (germline): MNHNS, SASEGT. The CDR3 sequence is 14 residues long. V lost 3 bases and J lost 5, with 13 bases in between. DNA for the CDR3: TGTGCCAGCAGTGACCCCAGGGGGGTGGAGACCCAGTACTTC. Translation: CASSDPRGVETQYF.

This clonotype was seen many times. V and J are TRBV6-5 and TRBJ2-7; D is ambiguous. CDR1 is MNHEY, CDR2 SVGAGI, per germline. The CDR3 runs to 12 residues. Trimming left V 6 bases short and J 5 bases short, with 11 bases between. Here the CDR3 DNA reads TGTGCCAGCAGCCCCGACTCGAACGAGCAGTACTTC. This translates into CASSPDSNEQYF.

The chain carries TRBV7-9 and TRBJ2-5; 8 nucleotides agree with TRBD1. Germline CDR1 and CDR2: SEHNR and FQNEAQ (reference sequence). J gave up 4 bases and V 1 base, and 8 bases lay outside the gene matches. CDR3 size: 16 residues. CDR3 DNA sequence: TGTGCCAGCAGCTTAGGGGCCCAGGGGGCCTTAGAGACCCAGTACTTC. Translating it yields CASSLGAQGALETQYF.